The 16 T cell receptor beta chains given below trace back to one sample, sequenced in a study of cytotoxic CD8 clonotypes in ibrutinib-treated CLL. Method: immunoSEQ multiplex PCR; TCRdb's copy keeps in-frame clones and lacks some. The sample records approximately 32,000 clones, around 63% being singletons. The sample here was PBMCs, taken before ibrutinib treatment. The receptor source for this set is a human donor with chronic lymphocytic leukemia.

This sequence joins TRBV28 and TRBJ1-5; D is undetermined. The CDR3 length is 15 residues. Trimming shortened V by 5 bases and J by 2 bases, and 13 bases separated the two germline ends. Germline lookup yields CDR1 MDHEN and CDR2 SYDVKM. CDR3 DNA sequence: TGTGCCAGCAGTAGGGCCCTCTTCGGCAATCAGCCCCAGCATTTT. Translating it yields CASSRALFGNQPQHF. The variable domain in full, completed from reference TRBV28 and TRBJ1-5, reads DVKVTQSSRYLVKRTGEKVFLECVQDMDHENMFWYRQDPGLGLRLIYFSYDVKMKEKGDIPEGYSVSREKKERFSLILESASTNQTSMYLCASSRALFGNQPQHFGDGTRLSIL.

The chain couples TRBV28 to TRBJ2-7, with TRBD2 as a possible D gene (5 bases). Germline loops: CDR1 MDHEN, CDR2 SYDVKM. This CDR3 has 14 residues. V was clipped by 8 bases and J by 2 bases, with 16 bases between them. The CDR3 sequence is CASWRLSYTYEQYF. The CDR3 nucleotides are TGTGCCAGCTGGAGACTAAGCTACACCTACGAGCAGTACTTC.

V usage is TRBV7-3 and J usage is TRBJ1-1, with D unresolved. Germline lookup yields CDR1 SGHTA and CDR2 FQGTGA. This CDR3 spans 14 amino acids. The V end was cut by 4 bases, the J end by 2 bases, with 11 bases between. The DNA of the CDR3 is TGTGCCAGCAGCTCGAGCGGACCCAACACTGAAGCTTTCTTT. Translated, it gives CASSSSGPNTEAFF. Together with reference TRBV7-3 and TRBJ1-1, the CDR3 gives the full variable domain: GAGVSQTPSNKVTEKGKYVELRCDPISGHTALYWYRQSLGQGPEFLIYFQGTGAADDSGLPNDRFFAVRPEGSVSTLKIQRTERGDSAVYLCASSSSGPNTEAFFGQGTRLTVV.

This chain connects TRBV7-9 to TRBJ1-3, with D perhaps matching TRBD1 (5 bases). The CDR3 runs to 15 residues. Per germline, CDR1 SEHNR and CDR2 FQNEAQ (reference sequence). With 2 bases removed from V and 1 base from J, the gap between germline ends came to 9 bases. In DNA form, the CDR3 reads TGTGCCAGCAGCTTAATGGCAGGGTCTGGAAACACCATATATTTT. This gives the protein CASSLMAGSGNTIYF.

The chain joins TRBV2 to TRBJ1-5; D might be TRBD1 (5 bases). The CDR3 runs to 14 residues. Trimming removed 3 bases from V and 3 bases from J, with 9 bases in between. Germline V gene sequence: CDR1 SNHLY, CDR2 FYNNEI. The CDR3, as DNA: TGTGCCAGCAGTGACTGGGGGACCAATCAGCCCCAGCATTTT. Protein: CASSDWGTNQPQHF.

The chain combines TRBV5-1 with TRBJ1-1; no clear D. Germline-derived CDR1 and CDR2 are SGHRS and YFSETQ. V was clipped by 0 bases and J by 8 bases, with 14 bases between them. The CDR3 sequence is 14 residues long. The CDR3 sequence is CASSLDDVVLEAFF. The CDR3 DNA follows: TGCGCCAGCAGCTTGGACGACGTCGTCCTAGAAGCTTTCTTT.

The chain employs TRBV7-6 and TRBJ2-5; D unclear. The germline CDR1 and CDR2 sequences are SGHVS and FNYEAQ. The CDR3 sequence is 13 residues long. Deletions cut 1 base from V and 4 bases from J, with 7 bases between. The CDR3 DNA is TGTGCCAGCAGCTTAGTAGTCCGAGAGACCCAGTACTTC. Its translation is CASSLVVRETQYF.

The rearrangement links TRBV28 to TRBJ2-7; D may be TRBD1 (6 bases). The CDR3 length is 14 residues. Trimming removed 5 bases at V and 3 bases at J, with 14 bases between. Germline V lookup: CDR1 MDHEN, CDR2 SYDVKM. The CDR3 DNA reads TGTGCCAGCAGTACTGACCTACAGGGCTACGAGCAGTACTTC. This codes for CASSTDLQGYEQYF.

This clone occurred a few times. This chain connects TRBV11-2 to TRBJ2-7, with TRBD2 as a possible D gene (5 bases). Germline V lookup: CDR1 SGHAT, CDR2 FQNNGV. The CDR3 has 14 residues. V was pared by 1 base and J by 2 bases, with 9 bases between. CDR3 DNA: TGTGCCAGCAGCTTAGTTGCGGGTCCCTACGAGCAGTACTTC. This sequence encodes CASSLVAGPYEQYF.

This clone was detected only a few times. The chain is built from TRBV11-3 and TRBJ2-2; 7 nucleotides line up with TRBD2. The CDR3 spans 17 residues. Germline CDR1 reads SGHNT; CDR2 reads YENEEA. After removal of 6 bases from V and 1 base from J, the junction contained 11 bases not matched to a gene. This CDR3 reads CASRRNWASGNTGELFF. The CDR3 coding sequence is TGTGCCAGCAGGCGAAACTGGGCTAGCGGGAACACCGGGGAGCTGTTTTTT. Supplemented by reference TRBV11-3 and TRBJ2-2, the full variable domain reads EAGVVQSPRYKIIEKKQPVAFWCNPISGHNTLYWYLQNLGQGPELLIRYENEEAVDDSQLPKDRFSAERLKGVDSTLKIQPAELGDSAVYLCASRRNWASGNTGELFFGEGSRLTVL.

V is TRBV4-1 and J is TRBJ2-3; TRBD1 or TRBD2 may be the D gene (6 bases each). In germline, CDR1 is MGHRA, CDR2 YSYEKL. Trimming pared 4 bases from V and 4 bases from J, leaving 21 bases between. The CDR3 covers 17 residues. Here the CDR3 reads CASSLVIGGAGADTQYF. CDR3 nucleotide sequence: TGCGCCAGCAGCCTCGTGATCGGGGGCGCGGGTGCAGATACGCAGTATTTT.

The chain joins TRBV4-2 to TRBJ2-7; 9 bases are shared with TRBD2. Germline V gene sequence: CDR1 LGHNA, CDR2 YNFKEQ. The CDR3 has 15 amino acids. Trimming cost V 4 bases and J 0 bases; bases outside gene matches: 4. CDR3 sequence reads: CASSPLSGSSYEQYF. DNA for the CDR3: TGTGCCAGCAGCCCGCTTAGCGGGAGCTCCTACGAGCAGTACTTC.

In nucleotides, the CDR3 is TGTGCCAGCAGTGAATTGTTAGTATACAATGAGCAGTTCTTC. Translated: CASSELLVYNEQFF. The chain links TRBV25-1 to TRBJ2-1, with D uncertain. Trimming took 1 base from V and 4 from J, leaving 8 bases between them. In germline, CDR1 is MGHDK, CDR2 SYGVNS. The CDR3 spans 14 residues.

This clone was seen only a few times. The chain recombines TRBV16 with TRBJ2-2, with D hard to call. V was shortened by 4 bases and J by 4 bases, with 7 bases between the two germline ends. The CDR3 spans 13 residues. Germline V gene data show CDR1 as KGHSY and CDR2 as FQNENV. The CDR3 region has the DNA TGTGCCAGCAGCCTAACCTCCACCGGGGAGCTGTTTTTT. Its protein is CASSLTSTGELFF. Full variable domain (outside the CDR3, taken from reference TRBV16 and TRBJ2-2): GEEVAQTPKHLVRGEGQKAKLYCAPIKGHSYVFWYQQVLKNEFKFLISFQNENVFDETGMPKERFSAKCLPNSPCSLEIQATKLEDSAVYFCASSLTSTGELFFGEGSRLTVL.

The chain couples TRBV7-9 to TRBJ1-2; D unclear. This CDR3 has 16 amino acids. V was cut by 1 base and J by 3 bases, with 15 bases left in between. Per germline, CDR1 SEHNR and CDR2 FQNEAQ (reference sequence). DNA for the CDR3: TGTGCCAGCAGCTTAGTGGTATCCCCAGAAGACTATGGCTACACCTTC. It specifies CASSLVVSPEDYGYTF. The whole variable domain, filled in from reference TRBV7-9 and TRBJ1-2, reads DTGVSQNPRHKITKRGQNVTFRCDPISEHNRLYWYRQTLGQGPEFLTYFQNEAQLEKSRLLSDRFSAERPKGSFSTLEIQRTEQGDSAMYLCASSLVVSPEDYGYTFGSGTRLTVV.

The chain couples TRBV18 to TRBJ1-2, with 10 bases aligning to TRBD1. There are 15 residues in the CDR3. Germline assignment: CDR1 KGHSH and CDR2 LQKENI. V lost 0 bases to trimming and J lost 6 bases; unmatched junction nucleotides: 4. Here the CDR3 reads CASSPPRGQGNGYTF. The CDR3 DNA is TGTGCCAGCTCACCACCGAGGGGACAGGGGAATGGCTACACCTTC.